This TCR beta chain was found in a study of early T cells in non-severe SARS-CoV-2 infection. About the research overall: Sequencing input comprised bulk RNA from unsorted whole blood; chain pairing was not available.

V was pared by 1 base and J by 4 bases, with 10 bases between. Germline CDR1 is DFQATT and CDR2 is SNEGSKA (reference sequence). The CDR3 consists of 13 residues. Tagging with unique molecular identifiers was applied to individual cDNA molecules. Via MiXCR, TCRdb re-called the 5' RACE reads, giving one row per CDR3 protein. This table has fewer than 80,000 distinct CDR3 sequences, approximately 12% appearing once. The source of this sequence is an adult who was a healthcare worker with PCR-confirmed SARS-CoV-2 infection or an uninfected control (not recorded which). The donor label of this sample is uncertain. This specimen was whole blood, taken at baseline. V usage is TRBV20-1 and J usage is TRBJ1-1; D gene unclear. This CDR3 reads CSARGVEGTEAFF. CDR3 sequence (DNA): TGCAGTGCTAGAGGCGTCGAGGGCACTGAAGCTTTCTTT.